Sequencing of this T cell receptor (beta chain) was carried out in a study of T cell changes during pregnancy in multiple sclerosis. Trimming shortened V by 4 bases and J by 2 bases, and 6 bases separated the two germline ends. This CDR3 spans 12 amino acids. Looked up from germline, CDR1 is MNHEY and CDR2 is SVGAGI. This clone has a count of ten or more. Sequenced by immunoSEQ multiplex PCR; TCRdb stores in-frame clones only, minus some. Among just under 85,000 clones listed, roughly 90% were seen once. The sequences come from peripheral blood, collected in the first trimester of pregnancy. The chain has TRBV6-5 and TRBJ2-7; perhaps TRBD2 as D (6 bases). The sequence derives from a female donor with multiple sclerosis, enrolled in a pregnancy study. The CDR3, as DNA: TGTGCCAGCAGTTCTAGCGCCTACGAGCAGTACTTC. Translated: CASSSSAYEQYF.